The clone carrying this T cell receptor beta chain was recorded at least ten times. The germline CDR1 and CDR2 sequences are GTSNPN and SVGIG (reference sequence). V gave up 2 bases and J gave up 3 bases; unmatched junction bases: 9. The CDR3 has 16 residues. These data originate in a study of T cells in Graves' hyperthyroidism and ophthalmopathy. Researchers took RNA transcripts and amplified the TCR beta CDR3 regions from them. HTBI primers drove first-round RT-PCR of the TCR CDR3. Each CDR3 protein is one row after TCRdb ran MiXCR on the multiplex PCR reads. The data hold 300,000 to 450,000 distinct CDR3 sequences, with approximately 13% observed a single time.

The origin of this receptor is a woman aged 18 to 35 with Graves' hyperthyroidism. The sequencing input was blood. V usage is TRBV30 and J usage is TRBJ2-7; 11 bases match TRBD2. DNA for the CDR3: TGTGCCTGGAGTTACAGGGGCGGACTAGCGGGCTACGAGCAGTACTTC. Amino acid sequence: CAWSYRGGLAGYEQYF.